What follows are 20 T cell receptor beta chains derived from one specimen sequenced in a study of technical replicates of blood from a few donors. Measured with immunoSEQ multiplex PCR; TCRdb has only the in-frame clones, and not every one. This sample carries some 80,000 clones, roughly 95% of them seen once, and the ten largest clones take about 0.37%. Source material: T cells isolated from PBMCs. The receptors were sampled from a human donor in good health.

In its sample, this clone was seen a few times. The CDR3 region has the DNA TGCGCCAGCAGCTTGGGGGCGGGAGCCATAGATACGCAGTATTTT. This codes for CASSLGAGAIDTQYF. The chain recombines TRBV5-1 with TRBJ2-3; 7 bases agree with TRBD2. The CDR3 covers 15 residues. The junction had 6 bases not matched to a gene; V was cut back by 0 bases and J by 5 bases. Per the germline V gene, CDR1 is SGHRS and CDR2 is YFSETQ.

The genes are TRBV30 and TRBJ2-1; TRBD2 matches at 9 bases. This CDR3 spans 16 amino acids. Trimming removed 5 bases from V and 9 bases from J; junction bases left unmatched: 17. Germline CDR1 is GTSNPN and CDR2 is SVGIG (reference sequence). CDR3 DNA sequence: TGTGCCTGGGGACGCCTACAGCTAGCGGGATTCACTGAGCAGTTCTTC. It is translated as CAWGRLQLAGFTEQFF.

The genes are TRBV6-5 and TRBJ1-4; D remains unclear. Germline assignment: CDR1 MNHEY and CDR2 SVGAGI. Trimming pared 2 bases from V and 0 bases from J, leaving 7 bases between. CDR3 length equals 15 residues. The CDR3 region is CASSYLPTTNEKLFF. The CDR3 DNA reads TGTGCCAGCAGTTACCTACCCACAACTAATGAAAAACTGTTTTTT.

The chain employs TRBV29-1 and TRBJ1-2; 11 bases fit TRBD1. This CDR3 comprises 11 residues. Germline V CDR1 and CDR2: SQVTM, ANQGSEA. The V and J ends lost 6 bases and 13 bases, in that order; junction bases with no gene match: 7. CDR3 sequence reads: CSVDRGREATF. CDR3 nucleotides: TGCAGCGTGGACAGGGGGCGGGAGGCCACCTTC. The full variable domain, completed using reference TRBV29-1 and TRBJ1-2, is SAVISQKPSRDICQRGTSLTIQCQVDSQVTMMFWYRQQPGQSLTLIATANQGSEATYESGFVIDKFPISRPNLTFSTLTVSNMSPEDSSIYLCSVDRGREATFGSGTRLTVV.

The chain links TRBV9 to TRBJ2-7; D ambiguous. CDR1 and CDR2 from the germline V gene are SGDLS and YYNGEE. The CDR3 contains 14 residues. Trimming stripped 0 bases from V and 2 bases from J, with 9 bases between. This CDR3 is CASSVGGRTYEQYF. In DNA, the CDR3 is TGTGCCAGCAGCGTAGGAGGAAGGACCTACGAGCAGTACTTC.

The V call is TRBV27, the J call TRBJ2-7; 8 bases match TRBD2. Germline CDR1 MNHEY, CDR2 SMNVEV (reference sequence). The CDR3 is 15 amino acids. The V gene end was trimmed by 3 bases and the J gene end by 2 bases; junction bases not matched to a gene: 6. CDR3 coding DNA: TGTGCCAGCAGTTTGTCTAGCGGGCACCCCTACGAGCAGTACTTC. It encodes CASSLSSGHPYEQYF.

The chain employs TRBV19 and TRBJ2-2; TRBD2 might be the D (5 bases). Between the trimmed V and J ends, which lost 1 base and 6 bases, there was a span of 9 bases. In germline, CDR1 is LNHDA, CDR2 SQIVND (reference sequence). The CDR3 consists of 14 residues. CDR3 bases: TGTGCCAGTAGTATAGGCCCCGGGGCCGGGGAGCTGTTTTTT. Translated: CASSIGPGAGELFF.

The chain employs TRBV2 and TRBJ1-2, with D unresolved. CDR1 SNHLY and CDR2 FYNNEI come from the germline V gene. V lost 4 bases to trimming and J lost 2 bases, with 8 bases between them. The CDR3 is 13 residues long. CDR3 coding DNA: TGTGCCAGCAGTGCCACAGAGAACTATGGCTACACCTTC. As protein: CASSATENYGYTF.

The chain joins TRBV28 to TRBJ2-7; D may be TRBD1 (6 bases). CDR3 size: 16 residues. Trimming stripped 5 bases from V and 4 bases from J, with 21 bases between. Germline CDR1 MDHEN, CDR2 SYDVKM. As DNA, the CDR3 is TGTGCCAGCAGTCTACCAGCGACAGGCTTAGGATACGAGCAGTACTTC. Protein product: CASSLPATGLGYEQYF.

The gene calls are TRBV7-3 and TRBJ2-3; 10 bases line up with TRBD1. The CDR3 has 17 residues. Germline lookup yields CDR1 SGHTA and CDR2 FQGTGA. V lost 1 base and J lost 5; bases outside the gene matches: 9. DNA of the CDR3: TGTGCCAGCAGCTTAATAGGACAGGGGGGTTACGGAGATACGCAGTATTTT. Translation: CASSLIGQGGYGDTQYF. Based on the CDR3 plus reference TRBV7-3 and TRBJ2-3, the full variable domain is GAGVSQTPSNKVTEKGKYVELRCDPISGHTALYWYRQSLGQGPEFLIYFQGTGAADDSGLPNDRFFAVRPEGSVSTLKIQRTERGDSAVYLCASSLIGQGGYGDTQYFGPGTRLTVL.

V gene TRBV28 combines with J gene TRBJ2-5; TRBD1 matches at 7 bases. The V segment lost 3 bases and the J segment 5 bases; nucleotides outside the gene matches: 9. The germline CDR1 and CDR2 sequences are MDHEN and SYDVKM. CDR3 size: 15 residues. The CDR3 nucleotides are TGTGCCAGCAGTTTGGGACACAGGGGATATGAGACCCAGTACTTC. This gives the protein CASSLGHRGYETQYF.

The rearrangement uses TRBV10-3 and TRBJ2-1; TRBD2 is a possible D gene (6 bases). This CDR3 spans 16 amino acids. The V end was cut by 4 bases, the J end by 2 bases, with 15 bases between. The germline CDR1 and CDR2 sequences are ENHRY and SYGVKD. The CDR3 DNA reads TGTGCCATCAGTGGGTCTGGGGGGAGGCCCTACAATGAGCAGTTCTTC. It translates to CAISGSGGRPYNEQFF.

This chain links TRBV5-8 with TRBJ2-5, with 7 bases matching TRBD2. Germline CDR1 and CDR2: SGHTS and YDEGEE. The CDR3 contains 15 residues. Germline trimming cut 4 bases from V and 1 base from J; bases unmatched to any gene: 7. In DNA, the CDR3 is TGTGCCAGCAGCCTAGTGGGGGGGACCCAAGAGACCCAGTACTTC. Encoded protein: CASSLVGGTQETQYF.

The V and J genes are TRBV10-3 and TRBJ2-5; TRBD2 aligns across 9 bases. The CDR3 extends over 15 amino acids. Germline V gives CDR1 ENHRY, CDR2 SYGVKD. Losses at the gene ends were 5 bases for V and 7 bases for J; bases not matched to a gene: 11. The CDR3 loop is CAISLGTSLGGTQYF. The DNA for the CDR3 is TGTGCCATCAGTCTCGGGACTAGCCTGGGGGGGACCCAGTACTTC.

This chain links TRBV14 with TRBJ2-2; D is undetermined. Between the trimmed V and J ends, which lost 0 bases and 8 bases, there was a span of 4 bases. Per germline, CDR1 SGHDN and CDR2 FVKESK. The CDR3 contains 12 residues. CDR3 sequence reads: CASSQELGELFF. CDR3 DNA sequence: TGTGCCAGCAGCCAAGAACTAGGGGAGCTGTTTTTT.

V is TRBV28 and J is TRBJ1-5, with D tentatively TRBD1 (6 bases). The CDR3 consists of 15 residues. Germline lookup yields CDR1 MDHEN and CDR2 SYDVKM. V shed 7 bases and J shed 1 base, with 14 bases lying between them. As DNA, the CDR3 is TGTGCCAGCAACCCGACAGGACCGAGCAATCAGCCCCAGCATTTT. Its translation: CASNPTGPSNQPQHF. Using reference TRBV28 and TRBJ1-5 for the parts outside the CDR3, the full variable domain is DVKVTQSSRYLVKRTGEKVFLECVQDMDHENMFWYRQDPGLGLRLIYFSYDVKMKEKGDIPEGYSVSREKKERFSLILESASTNQTSMYLCASNPTGPSNQPQHFGDGTRLSIL.

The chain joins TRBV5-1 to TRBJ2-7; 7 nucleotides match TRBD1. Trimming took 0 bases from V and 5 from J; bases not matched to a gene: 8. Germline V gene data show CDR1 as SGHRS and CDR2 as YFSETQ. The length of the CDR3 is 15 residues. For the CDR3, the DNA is TGCGCCAGCAGCTTGGAGGGGGCGCTTAATAACGAGCAGTACTTC. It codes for CASSLEGALNNEQYF.

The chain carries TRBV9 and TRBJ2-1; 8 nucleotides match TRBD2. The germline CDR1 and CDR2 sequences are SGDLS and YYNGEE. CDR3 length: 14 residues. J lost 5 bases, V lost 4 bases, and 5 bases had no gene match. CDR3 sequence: CASSISGNDNEQFF. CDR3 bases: TGTGCCAGCAGCATTAGCGGGAACGACAATGAGCAGTTCTTC.

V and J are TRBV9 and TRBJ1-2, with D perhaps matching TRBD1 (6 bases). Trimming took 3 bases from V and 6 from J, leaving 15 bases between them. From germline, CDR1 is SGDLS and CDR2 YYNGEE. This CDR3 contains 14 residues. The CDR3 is CASSAPTGSNGYTF. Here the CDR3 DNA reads TGTGCCAGCAGCGCACCCACAGGGTCTAATGGCTACACCTTC.

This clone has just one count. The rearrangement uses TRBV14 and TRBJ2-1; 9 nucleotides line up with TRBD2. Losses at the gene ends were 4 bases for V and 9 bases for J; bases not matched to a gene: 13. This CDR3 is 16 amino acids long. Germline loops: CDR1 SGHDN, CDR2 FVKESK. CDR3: CASSRLASGAGSEQFF. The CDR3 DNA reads TGTGCCAGCAGCCGTCTTGCTAGCGGGGCAGGTAGTGAGCAGTTCTTC.